A single sample gave rise to the 8 T cell receptor beta chains below, sequenced in a study of technical replicates of blood from a handful of donors. Method: immunoSEQ multiplex PCR; TCRdb's copy keeps in-frame clones and lacks some. The sample includes about 79,000 clones, 80% to 95% of them seen just once. The material sequenced was T cells isolated from PBMCs. These receptors originate from a human donor in good health. Some clones in this sample may be carry-over from other donors' samples.

This chain joins TRBV7-2 and TRBJ2-5; D unresolved. The V gene's germline CDR1 is SGHTA and CDR2 FQGNSA. Deletions cut 2 bases from V and 5 bases from J, with 9 bases between. CDR3 size: 13 residues. This chain's CDR3 is CASSLKRWETQYF. The CDR3 DNA is TGTGCCAGCAGCTTAAAGCGTTGGGAGACCCAGTACTTC.

This clone was recorded once. The chain carries TRBV6-4 and TRBJ2-2; perhaps TRBD2 as D (5 bases). Germline V gives CDR1 MRHNA, CDR2 SNTAGT. V shed 4 bases and J shed 7 bases, with 7 bases lying between them. The CDR3 is made up of 12 amino acids. The CDR3 sequence is CASSAGIGELFF. CDR3 nucleotide sequence: TGTGCCAGCAGTGCGGGGATCGGGGAGCTGTTTTTT.

The chain combines TRBV5-4 with TRBJ2-1; 8 bases align to TRBD1. V trimming: 0 bases; J trimming: 8 bases; junction bases outside the gene matches: 4. The length of the CDR3 is 14 residues. Germline V CDR1 and CDR2: SGHNT, YYREEE (reference sequence). This CDR3 reads CASSLGTGSYEQFF. Here the CDR3 DNA reads TGTGCCAGCAGCTTGGGGACAGGGTCCTATGAGCAGTTCTTC. The variable domain in full, with the rest retrieved from reference TRBV5-4 and TRBJ2-1, is ETGVTQSPTHLIKTRGQQVTLRCSSQSGHNTVSWYQQALGQGPQFIFQYYREEENGRGNFPPRFSGLQFPNYSSELNVNALELDDSALYLCASSLGTGSYEQFFGPGTRLTVL.

This chain joins TRBV5-4 and TRBJ2-7, with 9 bases identical to TRBD1. Looked up from germline, CDR1 is SGHNT and CDR2 is YYREEE (reference sequence). The CDR3 sequence is 15 residues long. Losses at the gene ends were 5 bases for V and 4 bases for J; bases not matched to a gene: 10. The CDR3, as DNA: TGTGCCAGCAGAAACAACCGGGACAGGGCGTACGAGCAGTACTTC. This sequence encodes CASRNNRDRAYEQYF.

To note about this clone: Within the sample, other DNA sequences also encode this same CDR3. J is TRBJ2-7 and V is TRBV19; TRBD1 matches 9 bases. The germline V gene has CDR1 LNHDA and CDR2 SQIVND (reference sequence). The CDR3 has 14 amino acids. With 3 bases clipped from V and 1 base from J, the junction kept 1 base outside the gene matches. For the CDR3, the DNA is TGTGCCAGTAGTATCGGGACAGGGTCCTACGAGCAGTACTTC. Translation gives CASSIGTGSYEQYF.

The V and J genes are TRBV4-2 and TRBJ2-7; unclear D gene. V was clipped by 4 bases and J by 3 bases, with 13 bases between them. Germline values: CDR1 LGHNA, CDR2 YNFKEQ. CDR3 length: 14 amino acids. The chain's CDR3 is CASSPAVGHYEQYF. CDR3 DNA: TGTGCCAGCAGCCCCGCTGTTGGGCACTACGAGCAGTACTTC.

The chain links TRBV7-9 to TRBJ2-1, with 12 bases that match TRBD2. CDR1 and CDR2 (germline): SEHNR, FQNEAQ (reference sequence). V shed 4 bases and J 7 bases; nucleotides not matched to a gene: 8. CDR3 length: 16 residues. In nucleotides, the CDR3 is TGTGCCAGCAGCTCGCCTAGCGGGAGGGCTGTTAATGAGCAGTTCTTC. It is translated as CASSSPSGRAVNEQFF.

The chain is built from TRBV28 and TRBJ2-5; TRBD2 is a possible D gene (6 bases). Trimming took 3 bases from V and 4 from J, leaving 12 bases between them. Germline lookup yields CDR1 MDHEN and CDR2 SYDVKM. This CDR3 region has 14 residues. The CDR3 protein is CASSFGRELETQYF. CDR3 in DNA: TGTGCCAGCAGTTTCGGACGGGAGTTAGAGACCCAGTACTTC.